These T cell receptor beta chains were read from a single sample in a study of blood T cell repertoires in COVID-19. Assay: immunoSEQ multiplex PCR; the TCRdb copy retains only in-frame clones and omits some. Found here are over 250,000 clones, approximately 90% of them singletons; the top ten hold 8.8%. The specimen sequenced was PBMCs or T cells enriched from blood (not recorded which). The origin of the receptors is a man aged 40-49 years who had recovered from COVID-19. Each CDR3 is given with its conserved first and last residue. Fields, in order: clone size, J gene, D gene, V gene, CDR3 protein, CDR3 DNA. D genes are given only for firm matches. Clone size appears in some rows only: once, few, many, or a class for an expanded clone.

abundance: -; j_gene: TRBJ1-6; d_gene: -; v_gene: TRBV7-6; CDR3aa: CATTWGGSDSPLHF; CDR3nt: TGTGCCACAACCTGGGGCGGTTCGGATTCACCCCTCCACTTT
abundance: -; j_gene: TRBJ2-7; d_gene: TRBD1; v_gene: TRBV5-5; CDR3aa: CASSLEGQGANGQYF; CDR3nt: TGTGCCAGCAGCTTGGAGGGGCAGGGGGCAAATGGGCAGTACTTC
abundance: once; j_gene: TRBJ1-2; d_gene: -; v_gene: TRBV5-1; CDR3aa: CASSLGPEGYGYTF; CDR3nt: TGCGCCAGCAGCTTGGGTCCCGAGGGCTATGGCTACACCTTC
abundance: -; j_gene: TRBJ2-1; d_gene: TRBD2; v_gene: TRBV28; CDR3aa: CASNPTDGLAVFANEQFF; CDR3nt: TGTGCCAGCAATCCAACTGATGGACTAGCGGTATTCGCCAATGAGCAGTTCTTC
abundance: -; j_gene: TRBJ2-1; d_gene: TRBD2; v_gene: TRBV20-1; CDR3aa: CSAPGLAGSFF; CDR3nt: TGCAGTGCACCCGGACTAGCGGGATCGTTCTTC
abundance: few; j_gene: TRBJ1-2; d_gene: -; v_gene: TRBV4-1; CDR3aa: CASSQRQGVSYGYTF; CDR3nt: TGCGCCAGCAGCCAGAGGCAGGGCGTATCATATGGCTACACCTTC
abundance: -; j_gene: TRBJ1-3; d_gene: TRBD1; v_gene: TRBV2; CDR3aa: CARTRQGSGNTIYF; CDR3nt: TGTGCCAGAACCCGACAGGGCTCTGGAAACACCATATATTTT
abundance: -; j_gene: TRBJ2-7; d_gene: -; v_gene: TRBV5-1; CDR3aa: CASSPGVTYEQYF; CDR3nt: TGCGCCAGCAGCCCAGGGGTCACCTACGAGCAGTACTTC
abundance: -; j_gene: TRBJ1-5; d_gene: -; v_gene: TRBV2; CDR3aa: CASRDSNQPQHF; CDR3nt: TGTGCCAGCAGGGATAGCAACCAGCCCCAGCATTTT
abundance: -; j_gene: TRBJ1-6; d_gene: TRBD1; v_gene: TRBV6-5; CDR3aa: CASSYFRTGGNSPLHF; CDR3nt: TGTGCCAGCAGTTACTTCCGGACAGGGGGGAATTCACCCCTCCACTTT
abundance: -; j_gene: TRBJ2-2; d_gene: TRBD1; v_gene: TRBV19; CDR3aa: CASSPGQGFGELFF; CDR3nt: TGTGCCAGTAGCCCCGGACAGGGGTTCGGGGAGCTGTTTTTT
abundance: -; j_gene: TRBJ1-5; d_gene: -; v_gene: TRBV19; CDR3aa: CASSVQGGQPLHF; CDR3nt: TGTGCCAGTAGTGTGCAGGGCGGCCAGCCCCTGCATTTT
abundance: -; j_gene: TRBJ2-7; d_gene: TRBD1; v_gene: TRBV13; CDR3aa: CASSAGGLNYEQYF; CDR3nt: TGTGCCAGCAGTGCAGGGGGCTTGAACTACGAGCAGTACTTC
abundance: -; j_gene: TRBJ2-1; d_gene: TRBD1; v_gene: TRBV18; CDR3aa: CASSPSLQGGYNEQFF; CDR3nt: TGTGCCAGCTCACCGTCGTTACAGGGGGGTTACAATGAGCAGTTCTTC
abundance: -; j_gene: TRBJ2-1; d_gene: -; v_gene: TRBV30; CDR3aa: CAWSVLNEQFF; CDR3nt: TGTGCCTGGAGTGTACTGAATGAGCAGTTCTTC
abundance: once; j_gene: TRBJ1-3; d_gene: -; v_gene: TRBV5-1; CDR3aa: CASSLGGSESGNTIYF; CDR3nt: TGCGCCAGCAGCTTGGGAGGGAGCGAGTCTGGAAACACCATATATTTT
abundance: -; j_gene: TRBJ2-7; d_gene: -; v_gene: TRBV30; CDR3aa: CAWSHLWSAVNFTSYEQYF; CDR3nt: TGTGCCTGGAGTCACCTGTGGTCAGCGGTCAACTTTACCTCCTACGAGCAGTACTTC
abundance: -; j_gene: TRBJ2-7; d_gene: -; v_gene: TRBV2; CDR3aa: CASSGDGRGAPFGIYEQYF; CDR3nt: TGTGCCAGCAGTGGCGACGGCAGGGGTGCCCCATTTGGGATCTACGAGCAGTACTTC
abundance: -; j_gene: TRBJ2-3; d_gene: TRBD2; v_gene: TRBV7-7; CDR3aa: CASSLALAGSASTDTQYF; CDR3nt: TGTGCCAGCAGCTTAGCTCTAGCGGGCAGCGCTAGCACAGATACGCAGTATTTT
abundance: -; j_gene: TRBJ1-1; d_gene: TRBD1; v_gene: TRBV4-3; CDR3aa: CASSQGDRASEAFF; CDR3nt: TGCGCCAGCAGCCAAGGGGACAGAGCCTCTGAAGCTTTCTTT
abundance: few; j_gene: TRBJ2-1; d_gene: -; v_gene: TRBV5-1; CDR3aa: CASSLVQGSYNEQFF; CDR3nt: TGCGCCAGCAGCTTGGTGCAGGGGAGTTACAATGAGCAGTTCTTC
abundance: -; j_gene: TRBJ2-7; d_gene: -; v_gene: TRBV11-1; CDR3aa: CASSSREFEYEQYF; CDR3nt: TGTGCCAGCAGCTCAAGGGAGTTCGAGTACGAGCAGTACTTC
abundance: -; j_gene: TRBJ2-7; d_gene: -; v_gene: TRBV28; CDR3aa: CASSSGLTGNEQYF; CDR3nt: TGTGCCAGCAGTTCCGGCCTTACGGGGAACGAGCAGTACTTC
abundance: -; j_gene: TRBJ1-2; d_gene: -; v_gene: TRBV27; CDR3aa: CASSFSGQHYGYTF; CDR3nt: TGTGCCAGCAGCTTCTCAGGACAGCATTATGGCTACACCTTC
abundance: -; j_gene: TRBJ2-7; d_gene: TRBD2; v_gene: TRBV7-2; CDR3aa: CASSDSGGSSYEQYF; CDR3nt: TGTGCCAGCAGCGATAGCGGGGGCTCCTCCTACGAGCAGTACTTC